A selection of T cell receptor beta chains follows, all from one sample in a study of cytotoxic CD8 clonotypes in ibrutinib-treated CLL. TCRdb keeps only in-frame clones here, not all; method: immunoSEQ multiplex PCR. The sample holds 100,000 or so clones, about 58% seen once. The sample in question was PBMCs, obtained after 24 months of ibrutinib treatment. All receptors derive from a human donor with chronic lymphocytic leukemia. Each CDR3 is given without its conserved first and last residue.

v_call cdr3_aa
TRBV7-8 ASSPRDRGETQY
TRBV4-1 ASSRITGDRASYEQY
TRBV15 ATSTQFRGSEQF
TRBV19 ASSIFGSGGNQPQH
TRBV9 ASSVDQGQETQY
TRBV2 ASSEQGPGANVLT
TRBV15 ATSRVWGETGATEAF
TRBV27 ASRTDIHGMF
TRBV30 AWTGQGPDTQY
TRBV11-3 ASSLGQRVSEAF
TRBV19 ASSQSAIPYNEQF